This T cell receptor (beta chain) came from a study of Ad26.COV2.S vaccination and SARS-CoV-2 variants. Regarding this clone: Its antigen is unidentified.

The V gene end was trimmed by 5 bases and the J gene end by 2 bases; junction bases not matched to a gene: 5. This CDR3 spans 15 amino acids. CDR1 and CDR2 (germline): PRHDT, FYEKMQ (reference sequence). TCRdb keeps only in-frame clones here, not all; method: immunoSEQ multiplex PCR. The repertoire holds some 180,000 clones, with roughly 85% as singletons. Study findings and constraints: Vaccine and placebo recipients had similar non-spike TCR breadth. Placebo recipients showed lower spike-specific TCR breadth than vaccinees.

The starting material was peripheral blood, obtained after recovery from COVID-19. The rearrangement uses TRBV13 and TRBJ1-3; 8 bases are shared with TRBD1. The receptor was isolated from a human donor who had recovered from COVID-19. The CDR3 coding sequence is TGTGCCAGCAGCCTGACAGGGGTTACTGGAAACACCATATATTTT. It yields the protein CASSLTGVTGNTIYF.